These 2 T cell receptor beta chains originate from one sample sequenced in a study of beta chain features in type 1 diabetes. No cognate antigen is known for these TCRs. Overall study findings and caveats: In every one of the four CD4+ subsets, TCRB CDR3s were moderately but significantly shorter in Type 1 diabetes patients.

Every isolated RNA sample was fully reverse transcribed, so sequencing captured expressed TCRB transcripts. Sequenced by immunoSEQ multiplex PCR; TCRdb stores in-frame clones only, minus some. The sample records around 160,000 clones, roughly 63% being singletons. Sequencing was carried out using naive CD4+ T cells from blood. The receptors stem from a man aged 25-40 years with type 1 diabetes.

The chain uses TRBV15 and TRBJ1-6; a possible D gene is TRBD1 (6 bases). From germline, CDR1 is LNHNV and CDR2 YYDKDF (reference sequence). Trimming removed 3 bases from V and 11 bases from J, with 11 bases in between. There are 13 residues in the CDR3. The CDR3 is CATSSNRVTPLHF. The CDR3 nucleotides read TGTGCCACCAGCAGCAACAGGGTTACACCCCTCCACTTT.

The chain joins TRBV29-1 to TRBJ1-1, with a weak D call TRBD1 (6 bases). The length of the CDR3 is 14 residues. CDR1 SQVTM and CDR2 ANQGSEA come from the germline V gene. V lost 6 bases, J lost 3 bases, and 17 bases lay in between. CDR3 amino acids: CSVPLGAGDTEAFF. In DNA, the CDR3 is TGCAGCGTCCCACTAGGGGCAGGGGACACTGAAGCTTTCTTT.